Here is one T cell receptor (beta chain) with its context. Its antigen is unknown. The data originate from a study of shared clonotypes between healthy human individuals. Study outcomes and limitations: What naive subsets generally showed was a larger estimated richness than memory subsets showed.

CD4+ cell separation produced CD45RA+ naive and CD45RA-negative memory subsets. The CDR3 runs to 15 residues. In germline, CDR1 is LGHNA, CDR2 YNFKEQ. Trimming shortened V by 1 base and J by 5 bases, and 14 bases separated the two germline ends. Authors' methods: Filtering differed because ImmunoSEQ produced junction-only sequences that carried no quality scores. Assay: immunoSEQ multiplex PCR; the TCRdb copy retains only in-frame clones and omits some. The V and J calls and clone size are taken from that table; D and trimming were inferred from the DNA. The sample lists under 1,100,000 clones, around 76% occurring once.

The clonotype originates from a young man in good health. The chain joins TRBV4-2 to TRBJ2-5; perhaps TRBD2 as D (7 bases). Sequences were obtained from memory CD4+ T cells sorted from blood. Documented subset: CD45RA-negative fraction. CDR3 nucleotides: TGTGCCAGCAGCCAAGGAGGGGGGGCCCTGGAGACCCAGTACTTC. This codes for CASSQGGGALETQYF.